Detailed here is one T cell receptor beta chain. Reverse transcription of 0.5 to 1 ug RNA was performed with random hexamers. MiXCR was run by TCRdb on the immunoSEQ multiplex PCR reads, yielding one entry per CDR3 protein. The table has about 240,000 distinct CDR3 sequences, 90% to 96% seen once. These data belong to a study of CD8 T cells in Susac syndrome. The germline V gene has CDR1 MDHEN and CDR2 SYDVKM. This CDR3 has 16 amino acids. Deletions cut 5 bases from V and 4 bases from J, with 21 bases between. The sequenced material came from CD4+ T cells from PBMCs. The chain links TRBV28 to TRBJ2-7, with D perhaps given as TRBD1 or TRBD2 (5 bases each). The source is a human donor with Susac syndrome. CDR3 residues: CASSLPPGTPHYEQYF. For the CDR3, the DNA is TGTGCCAGCAGTCTCCCCCCCGGGACGCCGCATTACGAGCAGTACTTC.